The 10 T cell receptor beta chains given below trace back to one sample, sequenced in a study of blood T cell repertoires in COVID-19. Here immunoSEQ multiplex PCR was the method, and the copy in TCRdb shows in-frame clones only, minus some. The table lists about 100,000 clones, over 75% of them singletons. Input material: peripheral blood. Receptors were obtained from a woman aged 25-40 years with acute or convalescent COVID-19.

The J gene is TRBJ1-6, the V gene TRBV20-1; unclear D gene. The CDR3 runs to 17 residues. Trimming pared 3 bases from V and 2 bases from J, leaving 17 bases between. Germline V gives CDR1 DFQATT, CDR2 SNEGSKA (reference sequence). CDR3 sequence: CSASGREGRTYNSPLHF. The CDR3 nucleotides are TGCAGTGCTAGTGGGAGGGAAGGTCGTACCTATAATTCACCCCTCCACTTT.

The V and J genes are TRBV6-5 and TRBJ1-5, with 9 bases fitting TRBD1. The V segment lost 7 bases and the J segment 4 bases; nucleotides outside the gene matches: 8. The CDR3 is made up of 15 amino acids. Germline CDR1 reads MNHEY; CDR2 reads SVGAGI. The CDR3 spells CASIFQGQGNQPQHF. CDR3 DNA: TGTGCCAGCATTTTCCAAGGACAGGGGAATCAGCCCCAGCATTTT.

The V and J genes are TRBV5-5 and TRBJ1-2; D call uncertain. Trimming shortened V by 0 bases and J by 8 bases, and 11 bases separated the two germline ends. This CDR3 is built from 13 residues. Germline CDR1 and CDR2: SGHKS and YYEKEE (reference sequence). CDR3 in DNA: TGTGCCAGCAGCTTGGGCCCGGAGGGCGGCTACACCTTC. Encoded protein: CASSLGPEGGYTF.

To note about this clone: Additional DNA sequences in this sample encode the identical CDR3. The chain joins TRBV3-1 (or the pseudogene TRBV3-2) to TRBJ1-2, with 10 bases lining up with TRBD1. Germline V lookup: CDR1 LGHDT, CDR2 YNNKEL (reference sequence). V shed 4 bases, J shed 7 bases, and the junction held 12 bases outside the gene matches. This CDR3 is 16 amino acids long. CDR3 sequence reads: CASSLLGDRGEGGYTF. In DNA form, the CDR3 reads TGTGCCAGCAGCCTCCTGGGGGACAGGGGTGAAGGTGGCTACACCTTC.

This chain joins TRBV6-1 and TRBJ2-3; 14 bases match TRBD2. Trimming at V came to 4 bases and at J to 3 bases, leaving 3 bases not matched to a gene. Germline V gene data show CDR1 as MNHNS and CDR2 as SASEGT. The CDR3 is 16 residues long. The DNA for the CDR3 is TGTGCCAGCAGTGGACTAGCGGGGGGGTATACAGATACGCAGTATTTT. Translating it yields CASSGLAGGYTDTQYF.

In this sample, this clone turned up a few times. The chain is built from TRBV5-1 and TRBJ1-1; D is unresolved. From germline, CDR1 is SGHRS and CDR2 YFSETQ. Trimming stripped 4 bases from V and 1 base from J, with 14 bases between. The CDR3 contains 15 residues. CDR3: CASSPLASGNTEAFF. Written as DNA, the CDR3 is TGCGCCAGCAGCCCACTGGCCTCGGGGAACACTGAAGCTTTCTTT.

The V gene is TRBV7-2, the J gene TRBJ1-1; maybe TRBD1 (5 bases). This CDR3 has 14 amino acids. Per the germline V gene, CDR1 is SGHTA and CDR2 is FQGNSA. The V and J ends lost 2 bases and 3 bases respectively, with 10 bases between them. The CDR3 is CASSLKGLDTEAFF. DNA for the CDR3: TGTGCCAGCAGCTTAAAGGGGCTGGACACTGAAGCTTTCTTT. Supplemented by reference TRBV7-2 and TRBJ1-1, the full variable domain reads GAGVSQSPSNKVTEKGKDVELRCDPISGHTALYWYRQSLGQGLEFLIYFQGNSAPDKSGLPSDRFSAERTGGSVSTLTIQRTQQEDSAVYLCASSLKGLDTEAFFGQGTRLTVV.

This chain connects TRBV5-1 to TRBJ2-2; weak D call: TRBD2 (6 bases). The CDR3 length is 15 residues. The V gene lost 0 bases and the J gene lost 3 bases, with 9 bases spanning the gap. Germline V gives CDR1 SGHRS, CDR2 YFSETQ. The CDR3 loop is CASSLAGGDTGELFF. CDR3 bases: TGCGCCAGCAGCTTGGCCGGGGGAGACACCGGGGAGCTGTTTTTT.

The DNA for the CDR3 is TGTGCCAGCAGTATCTGGACTAGCGGGGGGTACAATGAGCAGTTCTTC. Protein: CASSIWTSGGYNEQFF. The chain carries TRBV27 and TRBJ2-1; 14 nucleotides line up with TRBD2. V shed 5 bases, J shed 4 bases, and the junction held 4 bases outside the gene matches. The CDR3 has 16 amino acids. The germline gives CDR1 MNHEY, CDR2 SMNVEV (reference sequence).

This clone appeared a few times. CDR3 sequence reads: CASSSYRAYNQPQHF. CDR3 DNA sequence: TGTGCCAGCAGCTCGTACAGGGCCTACAATCAGCCCCAGCATTTT. The chain links TRBV7-8 to TRBJ1-5; TRBD1 might be the D (6 bases). CDR1 is SGHVS, CDR2 FQNEAQ, per germline. V was shortened by 4 bases and J by 3 bases, with 13 bases between the two germline ends. This CDR3 spans 15 amino acids.